These 27 T cell receptor beta chains were sequenced from one sample in a study of identical twins. TCRdb redid the calling of the 5' RACE reads with MiXCR, one entry per CDR3 protein. This table holds some 1,700,000 distinct CDR3 sequences, 32% found once. The specimen sequenced was cord blood. Receptor source: a newborn girl in good health.

This clonotype appeared a few times. The J gene is TRBJ1-1, the V gene TRBV29-1; the D gene is possibly TRBD1 (5 bases). The CDR3 totals 13 residues. Looked up from germline, CDR1 is SQVTM and CDR2 is ANQGSEA. V was cut by 2 bases and J by 4 bases, with 11 bases left in between. CDR3 loop: CSVETGLGTEAFF. DNA for the CDR3: TGCAGCGTTGAAACAGGATTAGGCACTGAAGCTTTCTTT.

The genes are TRBV2 and TRBJ2-7; D might be TRBD2 (6 bases). Trimming took off 6 bases at V and 5 bases at J, with 17 bases between the two ends. There are 14 residues in the CDR3. Germline CDR1 is SNHLY and CDR2 is FYNNEI. The CDR3 DNA follows: TGTGCCAGCAGATTTAGCGGAGCCCCTCACGAGCAGTACTTC. Amino acids: CASRFSGAPHEQYF.

The V gene is TRBV27, the J gene TRBJ2-3, with TRBD2 as a possible D gene (5 bases). The V end lost 7 bases, the J end lost 2 bases, and 10 bases lay between the germline ends. From germline, CDR1 is MNHEY and CDR2 SMNVEV (reference sequence). This CDR3 region has 13 residues. The DNA of the CDR3 is TGTGCCAGCACTCCCGGGGACACAGATACGCAGTATTTT. This gives the protein CASTPGDTDTQYF.

The gene calls are TRBV5-6 and TRBJ1-2, with D possibly being TRBD1 (5 bases). Germline CDR1 and CDR2: SGHDT and YYEEEE. V was clipped by 5 bases and J by 2 bases, with 16 bases between them. The CDR3 length is 15 residues. This chain's CDR3 is CASSSIAGRNYGYTF. DNA for the CDR3: TGTGCCAGCAGTTCAATCGCAGGGCGAAACTATGGCTACACCTTC.

The J gene is TRBJ2-5, the V gene TRBV24-1; D ambiguous. This CDR3 region has 14 residues. The ends were cut back, 1 base at V and 4 bases at J, with 9 bases in the middle. CDR1 and CDR2 from the germline V gene are KGHDR and SFDVKD. This CDR3 is CATSDLRLGETQYF. CDR3 in DNA: TGTGCCACCAGTGATTTAAGGCTTGGAGAGACCCAGTACTTC.

The V and J genes are TRBV20-1 and TRBJ2-1; D remains unclear. The CDR3 runs to 11 residues. Germline V lookup: CDR1 DFQATT, CDR2 SNEGSKA (reference sequence). The germline V and J ends were trimmed by 4 bases and 7 bases, with 8 bases remaining between them. In DNA form, the CDR3 reads TGCAGTGCTACCCGTCAAAATGAGCAGTTCTTC. As protein: CSATRQNEQFF.

This rearrangement joins TRBV4-1 to TRBJ2-7; D unresolved. Germline loops: CDR1 MGHRA, CDR2 YSYEKL. The CDR3 spans 15 residues. The V gene lost 3 bases and the J gene lost 1 base, with 13 bases spanning the gap. Here the CDR3 reads CASSQSTGLSYEQYF. The CDR3 nucleotides read TGCGCCAGCAGCCAGTCAACGGGTCTTTCCTACGAGCAGTACTTC.

This chain links TRBV13 with TRBJ2-7; 9 bases are a match to TRBD1. The CDR3 loop spans 15 amino acids. Germline assignment: CDR1 PRHDT and CDR2 FYEKMQ (reference sequence). V lost 4 bases and J lost 4; bases outside the gene matches: 8. The CDR3 loop reads CASSSLTGGLYEQYF. DNA for the CDR3: TGTGCCAGCAGCTCCCTCACAGGGGGCCTTTACGAGCAGTACTTC. Combining the CDR3 with reference TRBV13 and TRBJ2-7 gives the whole variable domain AAGVIQSPRHLIKEKRETATLKCYPIPRHDTVYWYQQGPGQDPQFLISFYEKMQSDKGSIPDRFSAQQFSDYHSELNMSSLELGDSALYFCASSSLTGGLYEQYFGPGTRLTVT.

This clonotype was detected only a few times. The CDR3 loop is CASSRRQGENTEAFF. In DNA, the CDR3 is TGTGCCAGTAGTAGAAGACAGGGGGAGAACACTGAAGCTTTCTTT. This chain joins TRBV19 and TRBJ1-1; TRBD1 matches at 9 bases. Germline V gene data show CDR1 as LNHDA and CDR2 as SQIVND (reference sequence). The CDR3 is made up of 15 amino acids. V trimming: 4 bases; J trimming: 1 base; junction bases outside the gene matches: 4. The entire variable domain, with the rest obtained from reference TRBV19 and TRBJ1-1, is as follows: DGGITQSPKYLFRKEGQNVTLSCEQNLNHDAMYWYRQDPGQGLRLIYYSQIVNDFQKGDIAEGYSVSREKKESFPLTVTSAQKNPTAFYLCASSRRQGENTEAFFGQGTRLTVV.

The chain joins TRBV9 to TRBJ2-3; 7 nucleotides match TRBD2. Germline V gives CDR1 SGDLS, CDR2 YYNGEE. The CDR3 loop spans 16 amino acids. J gave up 2 bases and V 4 bases, and 10 bases lay outside the gene matches. This CDR3 is CASSPLQRGPTDTQYF. The CDR3 DNA reads as TGTGCCAGCAGCCCCCTTCAGCGGGGCCCCACAGATACGCAGTATTTT.

J is TRBJ1-6 and V is TRBV12-3 or TRBV12-4; maybe TRBD1 (6 bases). The V end lost 1 base, the J end lost 2 bases, and 24 bases lay between the germline ends. The CDR3 runs 21 residues. The CDR3 nucleotides read TGTGCCAGCAGTTTAGTTCCCCCCAACAGGGCTTCCTATCCCTATAATTCACCCCTCCACTTT. This translates into CASSLVPPNRASYPYNSPLHF.

This clonotype was picked up one time. Here the CDR3 DNA reads TGTGCCAGCGCCCCCGGGGGTCCCATTGATACGCAGTATTTT. Translating gives CASAPGGPIDTQYF. The J gene is TRBJ2-3, the V gene TRBV12-3 or TRBV12-4, with a possible D match to TRBD2 (6 bases). The CDR3 loop spans 14 amino acids. Trimming removed 8 bases from V and 6 bases from J, with 18 bases in between.

This clonotype was counted only a few times. The chain combines TRBV9 with TRBJ2-3; D possibly matches TRBD1 or TRBD2 (6 bases each). CDR1 SGDLS and CDR2 YYNGEE come from the germline V gene. Trimming removed 0 bases at V and 1 base at J, with 12 bases between. The CDR3 contains 16 residues. The CDR3 here is CASSVAGARGTDTQYF. CDR3 nucleotide sequence: TGTGCCAGCAGCGTAGCGGGGGCCCGAGGCACAGATACGCAGTATTTT.

This clonotype was observed at least ten times. V and J are TRBV29-1 and TRBJ2-1; D unresolved. Germline V gene sequence: CDR1 SQVTM, CDR2 ANQGSEA. Between the trimmed V and J ends, which lost 5 bases and 6 bases, there was a span of 5 bases. This CDR3 region has 10 residues. The CDR3 region is CSVSSNEQFF. DNA for the CDR3: TGCAGCGTTTCTAGCAATGAGCAGTTCTTC.

This clonotype was detected ten times or more. This chain uses TRBV20-1 with TRBJ2-3; 10 positions match TRBD2. Germline V gives CDR1 DFQATT, CDR2 SNEGSKA (reference sequence). The CDR3 is made up of 14 amino acids. The ends lost 6 bases at V and 3 bases at J; junction bases unmatched: 6. CDR3 nucleotide sequence: TGCAGTGCGGAACGAGCGGGGGGGACAGATACGCAGTATTTT. Its translation: CSAERAGGTDTQYF.

Only a few counts were recorded for this clonotype. The chain combines TRBV5-1 with TRBJ2-1, with 10 bases that match TRBD2. The J segment lost 7 bases and the V segment lost 0 bases, leaving 7 bases of the junction unmatched. CDR1 and CDR2 from the germline V gene are SGHRS and YFSETQ. CDR3 length: 16 amino acids. Written as DNA, the CDR3 is TGCGCCAGCAGCTTGGCCCTAGCGGGGGCCCTGAATGAGCAGTTCTTC. This sequence encodes CASSLALAGALNEQFF. Complete variable domain (other parts from reference TRBV5-1 and TRBJ2-1): KAGVTQTPRYLIKTRGQQVTLSCSPISGHRSVSWYQQTPGQGLQFLFEYFSETQRNKGNFPGRFSGRQFSNSRSEMNVSTLELGDSALYLCASSLALAGALNEQFFGPGTRLTVL.

This chain joins TRBV6-6 and TRBJ1-2; weak D call: TRBD1 (5 bases). The CDR3 has 17 residues. Trimming took off 0 bases at V and 1 base at J, with 15 bases between the two ends. The germline gives CDR1 MNHNY, CDR2 SVGAGI (reference sequence). In DNA form, the CDR3 reads TGTGCCAGCAGTTACTCGACCTCCACACAGGTTAACTATGGCTACACCTTC. This gives the protein CASSYSTSTQVNYGYTF.

This clonotype was counted only a few times. The V gene is TRBV20-1, the J gene TRBJ2-7; D unclear. CDR3 length: 10 residues. V gave up 7 bases and J gave up 4 bases, with 8 bases separating them. Germline V CDR1 and CDR2: DFQATT, SNEGSKA (reference sequence). The CDR3 DNA reads as TGCAGTGGATCCCATTACGAGCAGTACTTC. Its translation is CSGSHYEQYF.

The CDR3: CASSLVAITDTQYF. The CDR3 coding sequence is TGTGCCAGCAGCTTGGTAGCGATCACAGATACGCAGTATTTT. The chain employs TRBV5-4 and TRBJ2-3, with a weak D call TRBD2 (5 bases). The V gene's germline CDR1 is SGHNT and CDR2 YYREEE (reference sequence). The germline V and J ends were trimmed by 0 bases and 2 bases, with 7 bases remaining between them. CDR3 length equals 14 residues.

This chain joins TRBV12-3 or TRBV12-4 and TRBJ1-5; tentative D call: TRBD1 (5 bases). Between the trimmed V and J ends, which lost 0 bases and 4 bases, there was a span of 10 bases. The CDR3 is 15 residues long. This CDR3 is CASSLARQRNQPQHF. The DNA of the CDR3 is TGTGCCAGCAGTTTAGCGCGACAGAGGAATCAGCCCCAGCATTTT.

This clonotype occurred a few times. The chain joins TRBV4-2 to TRBJ1-3; tentative D call: TRBD1 (5 bases). The germline CDR1 and CDR2 sequences are LGHNA and YNFKEQ. The CDR3 is 16 amino acids. The V gene lost 4 bases and the J gene lost 0 bases, with 13 bases spanning the gap. Here the CDR3 DNA reads TGTGCCAGCAGCCCCACGGGACGGAGCTCTGGAAACACCATATATTTT. This encodes CASSPTGRSSGNTIYF.

The J gene is TRBJ2-3, the V gene TRBV20-1, with 10 bases lining up with TRBD2. The CDR3 extends over 14 amino acids. V trimming: 3 bases; J trimming: 7 bases; junction bases outside the gene matches: 7. CDR1 is DFQATT, CDR2 SNEGSKA, per germline (reference sequence). The DNA of the CDR3 is TGCAGTGCTAGGGTGACTAGCGGGTGGTATACGCAGTATTTT. It codes for CSARVTSGWYTQYF.

This clonotype was detected a few times. The V and J genes are TRBV27 and TRBJ1-1; TRBD1 matches at 8 bases. Germline V CDR1 and CDR2: MNHEY, SMNVEV (reference sequence). V dropped 2 bases and J dropped 0; count of bases not matched to a gene: 2. This CDR3 spans 15 amino acids. CDR3 amino acids: CASSLGDRMNTEAFF. In DNA, the CDR3 is TGTGCCAGCAGTTTAGGGGACAGGATGAACACTGAAGCTTTCTTT.

V and J are TRBV28 and TRBJ1-5; TRBD1 might be the D (6 bases). Between the trimmed V and J ends, which lost 0 bases and 0 bases, there was a span of 9 bases. Germline CDR1 MDHEN, CDR2 SYDVKM. CDR3 length: 16 amino acids. DNA of the CDR3: TGTGCCAGCAGTTTATGGGCGGGGGCTAGCAATCAGCCCCAGCATTTT. Protein: CASSLWAGASNQPQHF.

This chain uses TRBV5-1 with TRBJ2-1; 7 nucleotides agree with TRBD2. Germline V CDR1 and CDR2: SGHRS, YFSETQ. J lost 6 bases, V lost 0 bases, and 6 bases had no gene match. The CDR3 consists of 15 residues. The CDR3 protein is CASSLESWGGNEQFF. CDR3 nucleotides: TGCGCCAGCAGCTTGGAATCCTGGGGGGGCAATGAGCAGTTCTTC.

This clonotype was counted between two and nine times. The chain couples TRBV4-1 to TRBJ2-1; a weak D match, TRBD2 (6 bases). The CDR3 runs 14 residues. The V and J ends lost 4 bases and 4 bases respectively, with 11 bases between them. The V gene's germline CDR1 is MGHRA and CDR2 YSYEKL. CDR3 region: CASSLRLEYNEQFF. DNA of the CDR3: TGCGCCAGCAGCCTCAGACTAGAGTACAATGAGCAGTTCTTC.

Points on this clonotype: Given a much more abundant clone one base away, this may be a read error. The chain couples TRBV25-1 to TRBJ1-2; TRBD1 aligns across 8 bases. This CDR3 spans 13 amino acids. The germline CDR1 and CDR2 sequences are MGHDK and SYGVNS. CDR3 nucleotides: TGTGCCAGCAGTGGACAGGGGAGCTATGGCCACACCTTC. Encoded protein: CASSGQGSYGHTF.